These 19 T cell receptor beta chains were all obtained from the same sample, sequenced in a study of beta chain features in type 1 diabetes (dated by TCRdb to the late 2010s). Library method: the immunoSEQ multiplex PCR assay. The entire isolated RNA was reverse transcribed using the High Capacity cDNA Reverse Transcription Kit, and thus expressed TCRB transcripts were sequenced. TCRdb limited this immuneACCESS table to in-frame rearrangements with V and J called. A share of clones is missing; checked studies link under half to unresolved V genes, and the rest is unexplained. Present in this sample are 860,000 or so clones, 15% to 20% of which were seen just once. The ten largest clones capture roughly 0.025% of the sample. Sequencing was carried out using naive CD4+ T cells from blood. The cell subset or site label, as the study defines it: true naive CD4+ T cells. These receptors all stem from a young woman in good health.

This clone was seen a handful of times. V is TRBV9 and J is TRBJ1-1; D is ambiguous. The germline V gene encodes CDR1 SGDLS and CDR2 YYNGEE. This CDR3 is built from 14 residues. Trimming removed 2 bases from V and 9 bases from J, with 17 bases in between. CDR3 in amino acids: CASSVDGVFEQAFF. CDR3 in DNA: TGTGCCAGCAGCGTTGACGGGGTGTTCGAACAAGCTTTCTTT.

This clone was found a few times. This chain links TRBV14 with TRBJ2-7; tentatively, D is TRBD1 or TRBD2 (5 bases each). CDR3 length: 14 amino acids. V was pared by 5 bases and J by 1 base, with 12 bases between. Germline CDR1 SGHDN, CDR2 FVKESK. The chain's CDR3 is CASSSTWGSYEQYF. The CDR3 DNA reads as TGTGCCAGCAGCTCGACCTGGGGGTCCTACGAGCAGTACTTC.

This clone was seen only a few times. This rearrangement joins TRBV7-3 to TRBJ2-2, with 8 nucleotides matching TRBD1. With V trimmed by 4 bases and J by 3 bases, 4 bases remained unmatched. CDR3 length: 15 residues. The germline gives CDR1 SGHTA, CDR2 FQGTGA. CDR3 sequence reads: CASSWGQVYTGELFF. The CDR3 DNA sequence: TGTGCCAGCAGCTGGGGACAGGTGTACACCGGGGAGCTGTTTTTT.

This chain's CDR3 is CASSSISGSPTDTQYF. The CDR3 DNA sequence: TGTGCCAGCAGTTCCATAAGCGGGAGCCCCACAGATACGCAGTATTTT. The chain links TRBV6-6 to TRBJ2-3; the match to TRBD2 covers 8 bases. Germline values: CDR1 MNHNY, CDR2 SVGAGI (reference sequence). The J segment lost 2 bases and the V segment lost 4 bases, leaving 8 bases of the junction unmatched. The CDR3 totals 16 residues.

The table lists this clone with a few counts. The V call is TRBV19, the J call TRBJ2-3; 7 positions agree with TRBD2. The V gene's germline CDR1 is LNHDA and CDR2 SQIVND (reference sequence). The ends lost 5 bases at V and 4 bases at J; junction bases unmatched: 9. This CDR3 is 15 amino acids long. CDR3 DNA: TGTGCCAGTAGTCCGACTAGCTTACTCGCAGATACGCAGTATTTT. Protein sequence: CASSPTSLLADTQYF.

This clone occurred a few times. V and J are TRBV7-6 and TRBJ2-2, with a possible D match to TRBD1 (5 bases). Germline V gene lookup returns CDR1 SGHVS and CDR2 FNYEAQ. Trimming took 1 base from V and 4 from J, leaving 13 bases between them. The CDR3 runs to 16 residues. The DNA of the CDR3 is TGTGCCAGCAGCTTAGGTCAGGGAATGAGCACCGGGGAGCTGTTTTTT. Amino acid sequence: CASSLGQGMSTGELFF. Drawing the rest from reference TRBV7-6 and TRBJ2-2, the complete variable domain is GAGVSQSPRYKVTKRGQDVALRCDPISGHVSLYWYRQALGQGPEFLTYFNYEAQQDKSGLPNDRFSAERPEGSISTLTIQRTEQRDSAMYRCASSLGQGMSTGELFFGEGSRLTVL.

This chain links TRBV5-1 with TRBJ2-7, with 11 bases matching TRBD1. The V gene end was trimmed by 0 bases and the J gene end by 5 bases; junction bases not matched to a gene: 4. This CDR3 contains 15 residues. The germline V gene encodes CDR1 SGHRS and CDR2 YFSETQ. This CDR3 is CASSLGTGGIDEQYF. The DNA for the CDR3 is TGCGCCAGCAGCTTGGGGACAGGGGGCATCGACGAGCAGTACTTC. Complete variable domain (other parts from reference TRBV5-1 and TRBJ2-7): KAGVTQTPRYLIKTRGQQVTLSCSPISGHRSVSWYQQTPGQGLQFLFEYFSETQRNKGNFPGRFSGRQFSNSRSEMNVSTLELGDSALYLCASSLGTGGIDEQYFGPGTRLTVT.

The rearrangement uses TRBV28 and TRBJ1-3; 7 bases map to TRBD1. This CDR3 region has 16 residues. Per germline, CDR1 MDHEN and CDR2 SYDVKM. Trimming took 8 bases from V and 3 from J; bases not matched to a gene: 13. CDR3 sequence reads: CASSQGGATGGNTIYF. The DNA of the CDR3 is TGTGCCAGCTCCCAAGGGGGCGCAACAGGTGGAAACACCATATATTTT. Variable domain in full (rest from reference TRBV28 and TRBJ1-3): DVKVTQSSRYLVKRTGEKVFLECVQDMDHENMFWYRQDPGLGLRLIYFSYDVKMKEKGDIPEGYSVSREKKERFSLILESASTNQTSMYLCASSQGGATGGNTIYFGEGSWLTVV.

J is TRBJ2-7 and V is TRBV5-4; 11 bases are a match to TRBD2. The V segment lost 1 base and the J segment 2 bases; nucleotides outside the gene matches: 5. Germline CDR1 is SGHNT and CDR2 is YYREEE (reference sequence). The CDR3 loop spans 16 amino acids. The CDR3 nucleotides read TGTGCCAGCAGCTTGTATCCGACTAGCGGGGCCTACGAGCAGTACTTC. Amino acid sequence: CASSLYPTSGAYEQYF. The entire variable domain, with the rest obtained from reference TRBV5-4 and TRBJ2-7, is as follows: ETGVTQSPTHLIKTRGQQVTLRCSSQSGHNTVSWYQQALGQGPQFIFQYYREEENGRGNFPPRFSGLQFPNYSSELNVNALELDDSALYLCASSLYPTSGAYEQYFGPGTRLTVT.

The genes are TRBV7-2 and TRBJ2-1; the match to TRBD1 covers 7 bases. CDR1 and CDR2 from the germline V gene are SGHTA and FQGNSA. V was pared by 4 bases and J by 9 bases, with 12 bases of the junction left unmatched. This CDR3 contains 15 residues. The CDR3 DNA reads as TGTGCCAGCAGCTCCGGACAGGCCCCGGTGAGTGAGCAGTTCTTC. This sequence encodes CASSSGQAPVSEQFF.

For this clone: This CDR3 is also generated by other DNA sequences in the sample. This rearrangement joins TRBV9 to TRBJ2-3; D not certain. Germline assignment: CDR1 SGDLS and CDR2 YYNGEE. The CDR3 has 14 residues. Trimming pared 0 bases from V and 2 bases from J, leaving 7 bases between. The CDR3 DNA sequence: TGTGCCAGCAGCGTAGGTCCCTTCACAGATACGCAGTATTTT. It specifies CASSVGPFTDTQYF.

The J gene is TRBJ1-1, the V gene TRBV7-6; D possibly corresponds to TRBD1 (6 bases). The CDR3 sequence is 14 residues long. Trimming took off 1 base at V and 1 base at J, with 7 bases between the two ends. Germline lookup yields CDR1 SGHVS and CDR2 FNYEAQ. The CDR3 reads CASSLVGQNTEAFF. The CDR3 DNA follows: TGTGCCAGCAGCTTAGTGGGACAGAACACTGAAGCTTTCTTT.

This clone was detected a few times. This sequence joins TRBV7-2 and TRBJ2-1; D is undetermined. The germline V and J ends were trimmed by 8 bases and 7 bases, with 18 bases remaining between them. The CDR3 contains 14 residues. CDR1 and CDR2 from the germline V gene are SGHTA and FQGNSA. CDR3 residues: CASDFFPFENEQFF. The CDR3 nucleotides read TGTGCCAGCGACTTCTTTCCCTTTGAAAATGAGCAGTTCTTC.

J is TRBJ2-7 and V is TRBV6-6; D uncertain. V lost 2 bases to trimming and J lost 0 bases, with 5 bases between them. CDR1 is MNHNY, CDR2 SVGAGI, per germline (reference sequence). The CDR3 sequence is 13 residues long. The CDR3 loop is CASSYATSYEQYF. The CDR3 DNA follows: TGTGCCAGCAGTTACGCGACCTCCTACGAGCAGTACTTC.

This clone appeared a few times. V and J are TRBV6-5 and TRBJ2-1, with 11 bases fitting TRBD2. Germline-derived CDR1 and CDR2 are MNHEY and SVGAGI. Losses at the gene ends were 6 bases for V and 6 bases for J; bases not matched to a gene: 7. The CDR3 is made up of 15 amino acids. The CDR3: CASRTLAGGGNEQFF. Here the CDR3 DNA reads TGTGCCAGCAGGACCCTAGCGGGAGGCGGCAATGAGCAGTTCTTC.

This chain connects TRBV15 to TRBJ1-4, with D tentatively TRBD1 (6 bases). This CDR3 is 14 amino acids long. The germline V and J ends were trimmed by 3 bases and 10 bases, with 15 bases remaining between them. The germline gives CDR1 LNHNV, CDR2 YYDKDF (reference sequence). CDR3 in DNA: TGTGCCACCAGCAGTTCCTTTCAACAGGGAAAACTGTTTTTT. This codes for CATSSSFQQGKLFF.

Details on this clone: Compared with germline, one end of the junction differs, possibly owing to a read error. The CDR3 here is CSVRQGQEAQYF. The CDR3 DNA reads TGCAGCGTGAGACAAGGCCAAGAGGCCCAGTACTTC. This chain joins TRBV29-1 and TRBJ2-5; D is undetermined. Germline V gene lookup returns CDR1 SQVTM and CDR2 ANQGSEA. This CDR3 spans 12 amino acids.

This chain connects TRBV7-6 to TRBJ1-5, with 7 nucleotides matching TRBD1. The CDR3 runs to 16 residues. Trimming cost V 5 bases and J 6 bases; bases outside gene matches: 13. The germline V gene has CDR1 SGHVS and CDR2 FNYEAQ. CDR3 nucleotides: TGTGCCAGCAGCGGGAAGACAGGGAATGTGGGTCAGCCCCAGCATTTT. Its protein is CASSGKTGNVGQPQHF.

On this clone: This same CDR3 is encoded by further DNA sequences in the sample. This chain links TRBV18 with TRBJ2-5; D gene uncertain. CDR1 and CDR2 from the germline V gene are KGHSH and LQKENI. This CDR3 is built from 13 residues. Trimming removed 6 bases at V and 0 bases at J, with 8 bases between. In DNA form, the CDR3 reads TGTGCCAGCTCCCCTGGGTACCAAGAGACCCAGTACTTC. This encodes CASSPGYQETQYF. Drawing the rest from reference TRBV18 and TRBJ2-5, the complete variable domain is NAGVMQNPRHLVRRRGQEARLRCSPMKGHSHVYWYRQLPEEGLKFMVYLQKENIIDESGMPKERFSAEFPKEGPSILRIQQVVRGDSAAYFCASSPGYQETQYFGPGTRLLVL.